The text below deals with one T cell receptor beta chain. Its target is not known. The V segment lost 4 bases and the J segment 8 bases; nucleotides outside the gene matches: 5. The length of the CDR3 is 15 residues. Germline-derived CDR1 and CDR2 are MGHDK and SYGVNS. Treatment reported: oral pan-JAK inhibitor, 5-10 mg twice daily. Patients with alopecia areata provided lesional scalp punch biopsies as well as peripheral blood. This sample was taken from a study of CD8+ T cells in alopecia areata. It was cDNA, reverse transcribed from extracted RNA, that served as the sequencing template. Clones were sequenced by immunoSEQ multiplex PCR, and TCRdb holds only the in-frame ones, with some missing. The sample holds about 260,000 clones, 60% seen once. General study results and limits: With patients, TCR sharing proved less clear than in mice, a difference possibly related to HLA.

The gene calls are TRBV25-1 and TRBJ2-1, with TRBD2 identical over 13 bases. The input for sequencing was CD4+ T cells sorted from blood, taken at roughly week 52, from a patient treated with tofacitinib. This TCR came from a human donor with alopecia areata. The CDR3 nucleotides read TGTGCCAGCAGTGGACGACTAGCGGGGGGAGATGAGCAGTTCTTC. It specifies CASSGRLAGGDEQFF.